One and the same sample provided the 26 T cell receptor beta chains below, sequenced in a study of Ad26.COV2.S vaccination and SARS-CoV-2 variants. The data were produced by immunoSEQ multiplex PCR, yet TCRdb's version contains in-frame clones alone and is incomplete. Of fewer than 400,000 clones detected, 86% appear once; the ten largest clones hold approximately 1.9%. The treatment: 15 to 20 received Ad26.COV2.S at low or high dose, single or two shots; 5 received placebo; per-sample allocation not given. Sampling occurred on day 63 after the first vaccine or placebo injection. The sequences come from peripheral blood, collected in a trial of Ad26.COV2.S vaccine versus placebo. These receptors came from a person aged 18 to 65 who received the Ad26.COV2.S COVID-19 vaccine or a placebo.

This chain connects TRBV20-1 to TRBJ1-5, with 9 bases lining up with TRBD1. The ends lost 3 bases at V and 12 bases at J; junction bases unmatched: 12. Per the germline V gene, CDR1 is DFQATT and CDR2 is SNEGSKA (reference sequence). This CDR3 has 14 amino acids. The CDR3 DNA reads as TGCAGTGCTAGTCCAGGGACAGGGAGCGTTCGCCAGCATTTT. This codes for CSASPGTGSVRQHF.

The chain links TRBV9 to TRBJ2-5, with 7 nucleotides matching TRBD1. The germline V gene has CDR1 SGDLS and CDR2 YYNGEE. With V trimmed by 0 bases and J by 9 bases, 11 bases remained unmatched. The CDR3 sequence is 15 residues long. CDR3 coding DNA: TGTGCCAGCAGCGTAGGGCACCAGGGGGTAGGTGCCCAGTACTTC. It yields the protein CASSVGHQGVGAQYF.

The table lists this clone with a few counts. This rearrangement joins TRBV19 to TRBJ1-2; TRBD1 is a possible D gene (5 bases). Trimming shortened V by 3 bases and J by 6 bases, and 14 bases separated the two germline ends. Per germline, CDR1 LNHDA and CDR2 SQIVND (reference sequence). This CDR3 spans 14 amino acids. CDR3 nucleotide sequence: TGTGCCAGTAGTATTATTCGGGGGATCGATGGCTACACCTTC. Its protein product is CASSIIRGIDGYTF.

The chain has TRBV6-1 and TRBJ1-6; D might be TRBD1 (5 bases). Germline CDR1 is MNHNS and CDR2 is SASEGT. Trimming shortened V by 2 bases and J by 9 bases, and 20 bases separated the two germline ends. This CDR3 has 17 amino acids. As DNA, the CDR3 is TGTGCCAGCAGTGAAAAGGATAGGACAAGAGGGATTTCACCCCTCCACTTT. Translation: CASSEKDRTRGISPLHF.

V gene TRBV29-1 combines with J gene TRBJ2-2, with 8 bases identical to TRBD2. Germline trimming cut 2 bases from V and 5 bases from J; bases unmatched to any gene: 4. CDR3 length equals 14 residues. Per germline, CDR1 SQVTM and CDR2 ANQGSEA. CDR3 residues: CSVERGGGTGELFF. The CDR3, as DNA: TGCAGCGTTGAACGCGGCGGGGGGACCGGGGAGCTGTTTTTT.

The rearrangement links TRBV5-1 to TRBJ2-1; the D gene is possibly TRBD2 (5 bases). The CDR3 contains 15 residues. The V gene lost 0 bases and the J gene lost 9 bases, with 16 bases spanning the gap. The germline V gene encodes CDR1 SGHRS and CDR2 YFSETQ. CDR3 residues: CASSLVGARRGEQFF. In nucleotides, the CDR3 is TGCGCCAGCAGCTTGGTTGGCGCGCGTCGGGGTGAGCAGTTCTTC.

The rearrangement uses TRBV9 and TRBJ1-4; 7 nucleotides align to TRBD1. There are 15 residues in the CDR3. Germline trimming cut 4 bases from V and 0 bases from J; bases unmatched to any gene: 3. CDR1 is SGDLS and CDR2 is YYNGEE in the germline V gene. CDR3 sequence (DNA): TGTGCCAGCAGCCTTACAGGGGCAACTAATGAAAAACTGTTTTTT. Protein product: CASSLTGATNEKLFF.

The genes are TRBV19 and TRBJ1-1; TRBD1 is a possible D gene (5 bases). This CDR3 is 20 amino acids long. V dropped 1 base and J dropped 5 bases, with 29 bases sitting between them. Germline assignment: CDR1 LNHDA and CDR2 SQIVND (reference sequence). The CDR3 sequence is CASSIALGRNSQLGGTEAFF. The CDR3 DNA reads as TGTGCCAGTAGTATAGCCCTCGGGCGAAACAGCCAACTCGGGGGAACTGAAGCTTTCTTT.

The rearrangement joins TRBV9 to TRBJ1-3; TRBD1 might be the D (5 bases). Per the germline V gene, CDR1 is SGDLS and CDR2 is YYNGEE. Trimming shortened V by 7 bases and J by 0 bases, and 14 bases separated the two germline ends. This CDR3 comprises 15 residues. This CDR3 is CASGTWTGSGNTIYF. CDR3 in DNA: TGTGCCAGCGGGACGTGGACGGGCTCTGGAAACACCATATATTTT.

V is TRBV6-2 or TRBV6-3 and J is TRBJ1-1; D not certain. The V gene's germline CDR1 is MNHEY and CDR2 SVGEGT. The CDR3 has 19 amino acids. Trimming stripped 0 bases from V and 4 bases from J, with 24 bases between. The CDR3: CASSYSLLGRAGSGTEAFF. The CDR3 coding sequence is TGTGCCAGCAGTTACTCTCTCCTCGGGCGGGCTGGGTCCGGCACTGAAGCTTTCTTT.

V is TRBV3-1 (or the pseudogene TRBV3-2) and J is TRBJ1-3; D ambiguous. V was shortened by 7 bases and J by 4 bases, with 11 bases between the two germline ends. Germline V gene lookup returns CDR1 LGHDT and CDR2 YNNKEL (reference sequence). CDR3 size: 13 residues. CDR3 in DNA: TGTGCCAGCATTAACCGGACGGGAAACACCATATATTTT. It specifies CASINRTGNTIYF.

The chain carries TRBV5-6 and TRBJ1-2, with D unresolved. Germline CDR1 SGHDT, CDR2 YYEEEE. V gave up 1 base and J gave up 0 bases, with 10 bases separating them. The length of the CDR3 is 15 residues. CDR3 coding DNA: TGTGCCAGCAGCTTGCATGGAACCTCTAACTATGGCTACACCTTC. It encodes CASSLHGTSNYGYTF.

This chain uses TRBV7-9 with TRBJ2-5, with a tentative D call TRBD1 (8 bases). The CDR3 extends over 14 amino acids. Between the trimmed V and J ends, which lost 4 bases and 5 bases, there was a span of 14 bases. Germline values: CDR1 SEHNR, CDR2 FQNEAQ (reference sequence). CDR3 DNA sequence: TGTGCCAGCAGCTACGGACAGGGAGGGGAGACCCAGTACTTC. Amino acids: CASSYGQGGETQYF.

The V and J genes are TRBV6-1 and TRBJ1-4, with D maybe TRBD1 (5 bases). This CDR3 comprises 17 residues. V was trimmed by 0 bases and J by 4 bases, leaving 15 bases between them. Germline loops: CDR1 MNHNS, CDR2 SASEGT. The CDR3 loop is CASSEAGVRVFNEKLFF. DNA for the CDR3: TGTGCCAGCAGTGAAGCGGGGGTTAGGGTCTTTAATGAAAAACTGTTTTTT.

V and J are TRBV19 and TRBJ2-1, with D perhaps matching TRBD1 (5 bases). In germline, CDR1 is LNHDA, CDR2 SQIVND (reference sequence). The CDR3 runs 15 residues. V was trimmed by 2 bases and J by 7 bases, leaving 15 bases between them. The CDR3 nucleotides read TGTGCCAGTAGTATATGGGAAGGGGTCCGAAATGAGCAGTTCTTC. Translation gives CASSIWEGVRNEQFF.

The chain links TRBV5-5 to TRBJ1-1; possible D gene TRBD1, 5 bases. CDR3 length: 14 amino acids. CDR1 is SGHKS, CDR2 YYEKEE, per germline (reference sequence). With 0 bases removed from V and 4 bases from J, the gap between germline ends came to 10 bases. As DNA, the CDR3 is TGTGCCAGCAGCTTGGACCAGGGAATCACTGAAGCTTTCTTT. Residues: CASSLDQGITEAFF.

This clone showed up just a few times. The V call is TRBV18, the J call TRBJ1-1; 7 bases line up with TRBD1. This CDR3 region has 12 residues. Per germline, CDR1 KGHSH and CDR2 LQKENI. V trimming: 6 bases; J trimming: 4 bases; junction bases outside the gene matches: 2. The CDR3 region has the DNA TGTGCCAGCTCGAGGGGGCTCACTGAAGCTTTCTTT. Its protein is CASSRGLTEAFF.

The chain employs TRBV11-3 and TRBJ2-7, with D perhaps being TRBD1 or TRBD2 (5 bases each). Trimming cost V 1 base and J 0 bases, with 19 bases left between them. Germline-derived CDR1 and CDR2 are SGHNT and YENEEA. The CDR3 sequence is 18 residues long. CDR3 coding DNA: TGTGCCAGCAGCTTAGGAGGTCTGGGGGAACCTGACTCCTACGAGCAGTACTTC. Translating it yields CASSLGGLGEPDSYEQYF.

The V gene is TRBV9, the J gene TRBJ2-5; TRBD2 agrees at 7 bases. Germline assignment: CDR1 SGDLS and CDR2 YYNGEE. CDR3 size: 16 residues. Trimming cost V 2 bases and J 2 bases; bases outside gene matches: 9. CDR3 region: CASSVPSAGRQETQYF. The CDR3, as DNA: TGTGCCAGCAGCGTTCCCTCGGCCGGGAGGCAAGAGACCCAGTACTTC.

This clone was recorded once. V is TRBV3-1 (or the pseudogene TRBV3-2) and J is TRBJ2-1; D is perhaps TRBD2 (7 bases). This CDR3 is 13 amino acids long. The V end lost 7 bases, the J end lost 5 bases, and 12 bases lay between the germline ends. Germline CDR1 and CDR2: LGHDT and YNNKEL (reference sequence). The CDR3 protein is CASKQGLHNEQFF. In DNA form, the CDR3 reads TGTGCCAGCAAACAGGGACTACACAATGAGCAGTTCTTC.

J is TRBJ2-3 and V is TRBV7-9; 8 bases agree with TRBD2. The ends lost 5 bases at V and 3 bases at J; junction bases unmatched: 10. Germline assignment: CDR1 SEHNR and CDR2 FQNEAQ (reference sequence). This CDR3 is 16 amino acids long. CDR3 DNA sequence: TGTGCCAGCAGCCGCGGCGACGGGGGGGTGACAGATACGCAGTATTTT. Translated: CASSRGDGGVTDTQYF.

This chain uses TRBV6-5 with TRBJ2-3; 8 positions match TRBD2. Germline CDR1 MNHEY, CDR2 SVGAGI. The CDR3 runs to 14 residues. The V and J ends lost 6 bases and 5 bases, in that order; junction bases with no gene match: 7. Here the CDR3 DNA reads TGTGCCAGCAGGTCGGGGGGGCAAGGAGATACGCAGTATTTT. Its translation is CASRSGGQGDTQYF.

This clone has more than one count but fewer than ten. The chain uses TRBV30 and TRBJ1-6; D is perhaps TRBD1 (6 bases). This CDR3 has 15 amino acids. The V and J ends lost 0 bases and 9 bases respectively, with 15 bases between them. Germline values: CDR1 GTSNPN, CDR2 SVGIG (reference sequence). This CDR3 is CAWSVRATGSSPLHF. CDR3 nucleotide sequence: TGTGCCTGGAGTGTCCGGGCGACAGGTAGTTCACCCCTCCACTTT.

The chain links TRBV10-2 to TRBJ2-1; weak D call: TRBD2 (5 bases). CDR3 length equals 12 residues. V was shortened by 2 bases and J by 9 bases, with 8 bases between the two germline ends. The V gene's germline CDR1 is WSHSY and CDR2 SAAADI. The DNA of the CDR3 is TGCGCCAGCAGTGAGGGCCGGGGTGAGCAGTTCTTC. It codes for CASSEGRGEQFF.

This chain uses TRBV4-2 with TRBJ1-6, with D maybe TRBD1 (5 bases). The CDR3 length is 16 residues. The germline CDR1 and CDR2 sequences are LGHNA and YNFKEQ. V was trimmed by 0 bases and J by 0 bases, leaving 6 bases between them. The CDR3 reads CASSQEDSSYNSPLHF. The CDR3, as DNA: TGTGCCAGCAGCCAAGAAGACAGCTCCTATAATTCACCCCTCCACTTT.

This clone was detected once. The CDR3 region is CASSPSTGTGNTIYF. The CDR3 DNA follows: TGTGCCAGCTCACCATCGACAGGGACTGGAAACACCATATATTTT. This chain connects TRBV18 to TRBJ1-3, with TRBD1 matching over 7 bases. This CDR3 has 15 residues. Germline CDR1 is KGHSH and CDR2 is LQKENI. The ends lost 2 bases at V and 2 bases at J; junction bases unmatched: 3.